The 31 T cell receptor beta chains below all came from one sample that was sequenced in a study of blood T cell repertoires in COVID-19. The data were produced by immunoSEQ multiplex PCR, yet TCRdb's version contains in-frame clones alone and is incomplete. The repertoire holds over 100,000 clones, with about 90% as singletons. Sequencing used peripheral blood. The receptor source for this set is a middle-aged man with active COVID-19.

The CDR3, as DNA: TGTGCCAGCAGCTTGAAGGGGAACTATGGCTACACCTTC. This codes for CASSLKGNYGYTF. This rearrangement joins TRBV11-1 to TRBJ1-2, with D perhaps TRBD1 (5 bases). The CDR3 contains 13 residues. Trimming stripped 3 bases from V and 2 bases from J, with 7 bases between. Germline V gene lookup returns CDR1 SGHAT and CDR2 FQDESV (reference sequence).

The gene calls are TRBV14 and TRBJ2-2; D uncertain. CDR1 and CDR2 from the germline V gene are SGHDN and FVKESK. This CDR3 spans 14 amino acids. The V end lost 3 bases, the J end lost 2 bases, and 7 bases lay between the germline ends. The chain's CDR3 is CASSQLLNTGELFF. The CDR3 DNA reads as TGTGCCAGCAGCCAGCTACTCAACACCGGGGAGCTGTTTTTT.

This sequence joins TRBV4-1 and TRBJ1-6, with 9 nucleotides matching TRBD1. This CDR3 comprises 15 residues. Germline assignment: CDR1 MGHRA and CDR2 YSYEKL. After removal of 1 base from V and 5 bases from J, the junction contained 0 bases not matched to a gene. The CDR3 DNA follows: TGCGCCAGCAGCCAAGGACAGGGGGATAATTCACCCCTCCACTTT. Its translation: CASSQGQGDNSPLHF.

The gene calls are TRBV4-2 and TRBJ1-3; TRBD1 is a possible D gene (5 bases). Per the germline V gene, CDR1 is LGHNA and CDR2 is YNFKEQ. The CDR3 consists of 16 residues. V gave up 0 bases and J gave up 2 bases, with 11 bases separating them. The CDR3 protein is CASSQDRAGTGNTIYF. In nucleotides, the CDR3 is TGTGCCAGCAGCCAAGATCGGGCAGGGACTGGAAACACCATATATTTT.

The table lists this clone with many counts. The CDR3 reads CASSLALGQAYEQYF. CDR3 DNA sequence: TGTGCCAGCAGCTTAGCCCTAGGACAAGCCTACGAGCAGTACTTC. The chain combines TRBV7-9 with TRBJ2-7, with D possibly TRBD1 on 5 matching bases. The CDR3 is made up of 15 amino acids. V was cut by 0 bases and J by 2 bases, with 11 bases left in between. Germline V gives CDR1 SEHNR, CDR2 FQNEAQ (reference sequence).

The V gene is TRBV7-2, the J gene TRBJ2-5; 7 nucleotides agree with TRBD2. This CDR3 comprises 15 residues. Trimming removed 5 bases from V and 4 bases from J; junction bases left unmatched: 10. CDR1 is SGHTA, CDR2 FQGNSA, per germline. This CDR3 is CASSQWSGGGETQYF. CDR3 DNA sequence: TGTGCCAGCAGCCAATGGAGTGGGGGGGGAGAGACCCAGTACTTC.

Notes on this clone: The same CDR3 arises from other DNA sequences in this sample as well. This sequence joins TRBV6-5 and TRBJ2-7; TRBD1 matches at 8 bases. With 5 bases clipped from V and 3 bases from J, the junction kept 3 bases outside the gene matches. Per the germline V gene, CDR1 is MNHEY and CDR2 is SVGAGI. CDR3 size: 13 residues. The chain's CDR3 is CASSPGTGYEQYF. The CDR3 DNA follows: TGTGCCAGCAGTCCCGGGACAGGCTACGAGCAGTACTTC.

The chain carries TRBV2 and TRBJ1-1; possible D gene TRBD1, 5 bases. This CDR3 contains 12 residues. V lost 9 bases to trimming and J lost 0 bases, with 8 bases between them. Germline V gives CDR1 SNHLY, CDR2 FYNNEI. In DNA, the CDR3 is TGTGCCAGTGACAGTATGAACACTGAAGCTTTCTTT. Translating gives CASDSMNTEAFF.

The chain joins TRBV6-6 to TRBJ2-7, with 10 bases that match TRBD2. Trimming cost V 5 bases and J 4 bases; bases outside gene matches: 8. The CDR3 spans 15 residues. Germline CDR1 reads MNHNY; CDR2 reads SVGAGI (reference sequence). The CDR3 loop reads CASSSGGAGLYEQYF. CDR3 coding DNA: TGTGCCAGCAGTAGCGGGGGGGCCGGTTTGTACGAGCAGTACTTC.

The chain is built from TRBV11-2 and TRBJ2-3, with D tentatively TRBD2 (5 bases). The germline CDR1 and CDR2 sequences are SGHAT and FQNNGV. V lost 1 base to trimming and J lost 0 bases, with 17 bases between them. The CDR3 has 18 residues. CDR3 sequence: CASSLATTWGASTDTQYF. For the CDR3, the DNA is TGTGCCAGCAGCTTAGCTACCACGTGGGGAGCTAGCACAGATACGCAGTATTTT.

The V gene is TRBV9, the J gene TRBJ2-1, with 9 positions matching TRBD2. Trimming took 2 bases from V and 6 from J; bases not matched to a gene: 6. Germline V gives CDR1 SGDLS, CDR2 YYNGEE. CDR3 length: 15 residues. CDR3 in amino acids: CASSVGGGAFNEQFF. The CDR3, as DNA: TGTGCCAGCAGCGTGGGCGGGGGGGCCTTCAATGAGCAGTTCTTC.

The DNA of the CDR3 is TGCGCCAGCCCTCAGACCCCGGGACAGGGGGGTCACGAGCAGTACTTC. Translating it yields CASPQTPGQGGHEQYF. This chain links TRBV10-1 with TRBJ2-7; 11 positions agree with TRBD1. The CDR3 has 16 residues. Germline V gene data show CDR1 as WNHNN and CDR2 as SYGVQD (reference sequence). Unmatched junction bases numbered 14, after V lost 8 bases and J lost 5 bases.

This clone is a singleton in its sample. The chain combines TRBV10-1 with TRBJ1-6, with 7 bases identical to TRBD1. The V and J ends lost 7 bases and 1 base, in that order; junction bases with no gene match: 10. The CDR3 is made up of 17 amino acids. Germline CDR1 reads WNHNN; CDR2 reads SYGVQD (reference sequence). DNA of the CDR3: TGCGCCAGCATAAATGGGGACAGAAAATCCTATAATTCACCCCTCCACTTT. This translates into CASINGDRKSYNSPLHF.

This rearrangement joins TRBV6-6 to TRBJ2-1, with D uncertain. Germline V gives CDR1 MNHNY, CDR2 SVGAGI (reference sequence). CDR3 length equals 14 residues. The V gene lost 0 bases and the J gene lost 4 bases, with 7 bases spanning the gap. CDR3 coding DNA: TGTGCCAGCAGTTACTCGCAGATTTACAATGAGCAGTTCTTC. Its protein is CASSYSQIYNEQFF.

CDR3 DNA: TGTGCCAGCAGCCAAGTTCGGGGGCTAGCGGGGGCCATGAACACCGGGGAGCTGTTTTTT. It yields the protein CASSQVRGLAGAMNTGELFF. This chain links TRBV4-2 with TRBJ2-2; 10 nucleotides match TRBD2. The CDR3 is made up of 20 amino acids. V shed 1 base and J 1 base; nucleotides not matched to a gene: 12. The germline gives CDR1 LGHNA, CDR2 YNFKEQ.

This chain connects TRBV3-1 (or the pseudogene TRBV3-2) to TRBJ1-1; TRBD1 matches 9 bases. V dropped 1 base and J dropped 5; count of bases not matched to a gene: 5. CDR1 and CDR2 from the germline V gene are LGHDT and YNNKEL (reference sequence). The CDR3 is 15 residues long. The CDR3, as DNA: TGTGCCAGCAGCCAAGCCGGGACAGGGAGGACTGAAGCTTTCTTT. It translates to CASSQAGTGRTEAFF.

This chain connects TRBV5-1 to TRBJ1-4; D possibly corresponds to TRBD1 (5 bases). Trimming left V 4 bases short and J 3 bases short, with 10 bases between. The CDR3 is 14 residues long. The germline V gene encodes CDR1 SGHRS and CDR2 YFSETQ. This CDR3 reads CASSLEGANEKLFF. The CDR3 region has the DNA TGCGCCAGCAGCCTAGAAGGGGCTAATGAAAAACTGTTTTTT. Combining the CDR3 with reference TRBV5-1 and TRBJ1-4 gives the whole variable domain KAGVTQTPRYLIKTRGQQVTLSCSPISGHRSVSWYQQTPGQGLQFLFEYFSETQRNKGNFPGRFSGRQFSNSRSEMNVSTLELGDSALYLCASSLEGANEKLFFGSGTQLSVL.

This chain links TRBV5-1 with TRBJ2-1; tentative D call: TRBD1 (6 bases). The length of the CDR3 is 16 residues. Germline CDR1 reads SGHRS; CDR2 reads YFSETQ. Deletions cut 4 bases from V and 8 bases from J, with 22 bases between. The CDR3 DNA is TGCGCCAGCAGCCAACTCCAGGGGCCCGGGTTGCATGAGCAGTTCTTC. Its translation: CASSQLQGPGLHEQFF.

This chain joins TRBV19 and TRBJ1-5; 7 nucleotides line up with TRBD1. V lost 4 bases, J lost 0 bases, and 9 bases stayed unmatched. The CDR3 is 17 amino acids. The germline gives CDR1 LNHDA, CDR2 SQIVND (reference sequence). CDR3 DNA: TGTGCCAGTAGTACGAGGGACAGACAGTATAGCAATCAGCCCCAGCATTTT. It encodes CASSTRDRQYSNQPQHF.

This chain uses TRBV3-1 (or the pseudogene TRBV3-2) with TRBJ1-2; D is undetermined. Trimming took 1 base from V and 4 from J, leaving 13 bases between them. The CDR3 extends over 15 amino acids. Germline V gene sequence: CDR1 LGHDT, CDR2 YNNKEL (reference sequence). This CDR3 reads CASSQGANTAYGYTF. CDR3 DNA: TGTGCCAGCAGCCAAGGGGCTAACACAGCCTATGGCTACACCTTC.

The CDR3 reads CASSARQGGNIQYF. CDR3 sequence (DNA): TGTGCCAGCAGCGCGAGACAGGGGGGGAACATTCAGTACTTC. The J gene is TRBJ2-4, the V gene TRBV6-4, with TRBD1 matching 9 bases. The length of the CDR3 is 14 residues. The V segment lost 6 bases and the J segment 7 bases; nucleotides outside the gene matches: 7. The germline gives CDR1 MRHNA, CDR2 SNTAGT.

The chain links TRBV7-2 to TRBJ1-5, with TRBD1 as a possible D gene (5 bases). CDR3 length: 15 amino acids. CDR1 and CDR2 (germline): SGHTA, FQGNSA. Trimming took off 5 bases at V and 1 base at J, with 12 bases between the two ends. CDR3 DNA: TGTGCCAGCAGCCCAGGGTCGATAAGCAATCAGCCCCAGCATTTT. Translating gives CASSPGSISNQPQHF.

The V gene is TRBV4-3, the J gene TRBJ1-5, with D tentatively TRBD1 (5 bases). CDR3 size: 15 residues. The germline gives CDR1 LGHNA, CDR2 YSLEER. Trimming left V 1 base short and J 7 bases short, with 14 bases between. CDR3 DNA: TGCGCCAGCAGCCAAGTGGGTGGAGGGGACCAGCCCCAGCATTTT. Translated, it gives CASSQVGGGDQPQHF.

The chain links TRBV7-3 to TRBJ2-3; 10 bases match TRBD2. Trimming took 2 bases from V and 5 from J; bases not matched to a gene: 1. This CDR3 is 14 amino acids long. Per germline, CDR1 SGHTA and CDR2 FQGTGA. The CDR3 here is CASSLQRGGDTQYF. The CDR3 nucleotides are TGTGCCAGCAGCTTACAGCGGGGGGGAGATACGCAGTATTTT.

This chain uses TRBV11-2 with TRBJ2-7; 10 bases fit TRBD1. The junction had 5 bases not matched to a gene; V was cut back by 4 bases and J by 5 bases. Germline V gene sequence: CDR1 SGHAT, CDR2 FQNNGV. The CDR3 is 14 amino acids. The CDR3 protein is CASSSPGQGHEQYF. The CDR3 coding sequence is TGTGCCAGCAGCTCGCCGGGACAGGGGCACGAGCAGTACTTC.

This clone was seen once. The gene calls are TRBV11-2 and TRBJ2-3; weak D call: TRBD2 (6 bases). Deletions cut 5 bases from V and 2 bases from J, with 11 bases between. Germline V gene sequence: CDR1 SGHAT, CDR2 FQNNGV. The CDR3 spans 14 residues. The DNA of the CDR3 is TGTGCCAGCAGCACGAGGGACTCCACAGATACGCAGTATTTT. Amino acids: CASSTRDSTDTQYF.

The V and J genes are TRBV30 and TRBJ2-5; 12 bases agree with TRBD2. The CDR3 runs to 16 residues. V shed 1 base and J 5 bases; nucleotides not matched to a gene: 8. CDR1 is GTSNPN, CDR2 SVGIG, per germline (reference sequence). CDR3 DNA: TGTGCCTGGAGTGATCTAGCGGGGGGGCGGAGGGAGACCCAGTACTTC. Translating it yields CAWSDLAGGRRETQYF. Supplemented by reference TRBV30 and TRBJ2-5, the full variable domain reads SQTIHQWPATLVQPVGSPLSLECTVEGTSNPNLYWYRQAAGRGLQLLFYSVGIGQISSEVPQNLSASRPQDRQFILSSKKLLLSDSGFYLCAWSDLAGGRRETQYFGPGTRLLVL.

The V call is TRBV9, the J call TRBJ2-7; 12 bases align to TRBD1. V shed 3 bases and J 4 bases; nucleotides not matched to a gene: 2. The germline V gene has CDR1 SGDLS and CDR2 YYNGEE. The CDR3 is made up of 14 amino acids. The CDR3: CASSGDRGRYEQYF. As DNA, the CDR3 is TGTGCCAGCAGCGGGGACAGGGGGCGTTACGAGCAGTACTTC.

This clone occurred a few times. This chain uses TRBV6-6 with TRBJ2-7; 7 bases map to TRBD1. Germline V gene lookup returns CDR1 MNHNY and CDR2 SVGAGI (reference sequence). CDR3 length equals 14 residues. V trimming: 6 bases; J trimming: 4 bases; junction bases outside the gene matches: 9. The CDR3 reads CASRTATGPYEQYF. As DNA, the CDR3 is TGTGCCAGCAGGACGGCGACAGGGCCGTACGAGCAGTACTTC.

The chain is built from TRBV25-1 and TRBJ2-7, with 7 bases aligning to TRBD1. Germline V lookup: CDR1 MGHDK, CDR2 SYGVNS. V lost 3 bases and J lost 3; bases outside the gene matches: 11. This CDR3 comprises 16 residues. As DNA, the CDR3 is TGTGCCAGCAGTGACCTAAACCAGGGACAGCTCTACGAGCAGTACTTC. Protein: CASSDLNQGQLYEQYF.

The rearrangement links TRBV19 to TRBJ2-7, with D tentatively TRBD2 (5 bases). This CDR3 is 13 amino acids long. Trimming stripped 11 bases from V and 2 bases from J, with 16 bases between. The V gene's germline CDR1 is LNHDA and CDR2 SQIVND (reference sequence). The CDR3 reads CACKESGTYEQYF. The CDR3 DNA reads TGTGCCTGTAAGGAATCCGGGACCTACGAGCAGTACTTC.